This T cell receptor beta chain derives from a study of pediatric ulcerative colitis. V was cut by 2 bases and J by 8 bases, with 4 bases left in between. The CDR3 sequence is 11 residues long. CDR1 ENHRY and CDR2 SYGVKD come from the germline V gene. Clones were sequenced by immunoSEQ multiplex PCR, and TCRdb holds only the in-frame ones, with some missing. The sample consists of 32,000 or so clones, roughly four fifths of them appearing once. No immunosuppressive drugs were given to ulcerative colitis patients before diagnostic colonoscopy. The sample consisted of blood. This receptor was taken from a boy younger than 18 with severe ulcerative colitis. V gene TRBV10-3 combines with J gene TRBJ2-1; unclear D gene. CDR3 bases: TGTGCCATCAGTGAGGCCGATGAGCAGTTCTTC. This translates into CAISEADEQFF.